These T cell receptor beta chains were read from a single sample in a study of neurological immune-mediated disorders. MiXCR was run by TCRdb on the 5' RACE reads, yielding one entry per CDR3 protein. The sample yields approximately 50,000 distinct CDR3 sequences, 10% to 13% seen once. Sequencing input: PBMCs. These TCRs come from a man between 65 and 85 years old with HTLV-1-associated myelopathy (HAM/TSP). Both conserved end residues are part of each CDR3. Fields, in order: clone size, V gene, D gene, J gene, CDR3 DNA, CDR3 protein. D genes are given only for firm matches. Clone size, where shown, is once, few, many, or a class for clones that have expanded.

clone_size: -; v_call: TRBV27; d_call: -; j_call: TRBJ2-7; cdr3_nt: TGTGCCAGCAGTGCCTCCCCCCCGGGGGCGAACGAGCAGTACTTC; cdr3_aa: CASSASPPGANEQYF
clone_size: many; v_call: TRBV3-1; d_call: TRBD1; j_call: TRBJ2-3; cdr3_nt: TGTGCCAGTCAGAGGGGGACAGGGGTCCTCCCCGATACGCAGTATTTT; cdr3_aa: CASQRGTGVLPDTQYF
clone_size: many; v_call: TRBV3-1; d_call: -; j_call: TRBJ1-1; cdr3_nt: TGTGCCAGCAGCCGGCAGGTGGGGTCAGGGGAATCTGAAGCTTTCTTT; cdr3_aa: CASSRQVGSGESEAFF
clone_size: many; v_call: TRBV10-3; d_call: -; j_call: TRBJ2-2; cdr3_nt: TGTGCCATCAGTGAGCTCACCGGGGAGCTGTTTTTT; cdr3_aa: CAISELTGELFF
clone_size: many; v_call: TRBV11-2; d_call: -; j_call: TRBJ2-1; cdr3_nt: TGTGCCAGCAGCTTGGGTTCGGGTTCCTACAATGAGCAGTTCTTC; cdr3_aa: CASSLGSGSYNEQFF
clone_size: few; v_call: TRBV10-3; d_call: -; j_call: TRBJ2-5; cdr3_nt: TGTGCCATCAGTCAAGGGAACGGGTTAGAGACCCAGTACTTC; cdr3_aa: CAISQGNGLETQYF
clone_size: many; v_call: TRBV9; d_call: -; j_call: TRBJ1-3; cdr3_nt: TGTGCCAGCAGCCCTACGGGCAGGGCTGGAAACACCATATATTTT; cdr3_aa: CASSPTGRAGNTIYF
clone_size: many; v_call: TRBV3-1; d_call: -; j_call: TRBJ1-6; cdr3_nt: TGTGCCAGCAGCCAAGGGGAGGGGAGGAATTCACCCCTCCACTTT; cdr3_aa: CASSQGEGRNSPLHF
clone_size: many; v_call: TRBV7-2; d_call: -; j_call: TRBJ2-3; cdr3_nt: TGTGCCAGCAGCTTCCCGGGACTCCAAGTAACGCAGTATTTT; cdr3_aa: CASSFPGLQVTQYF
clone_size: many; v_call: TRBV7-6; d_call: TRBD1; j_call: TRBJ2-7; cdr3_nt: TGTGCCAGCACCCGAGGACAGGACTACGAGCAGTACTTC; cdr3_aa: CASTRGQDYEQYF
clone_size: few; v_call: TRBV14; d_call: -; j_call: TRBJ1-6; cdr3_nt: TGTGCCAGCAGCGGTGGACGGCTTAATTCACCCCTCCACTTT; cdr3_aa: CASSGGRLNSPLHF
clone_size: many; v_call: TRBV5-1; d_call: TRBD2; j_call: TRBJ2-7; cdr3_nt: TGCGCCAGCAGCAGATCCGGGACTAGCGGGGTCTACGAGCAGTACTTC; cdr3_aa: CASSRSGTSGVYEQYF
clone_size: many; v_call: TRBV20-1; d_call: -; j_call: TRBJ2-1; cdr3_nt: TGCAGTGCTAGAGATCCAAAAGGTCTCTACAATGAGCAGTTCTTC; cdr3_aa: CSARDPKGLYNEQFF
clone_size: many; v_call: TRBV12-3/TRBV12-4; d_call: TRBD2; j_call: TRBJ2-7; cdr3_nt: TGTGCCAGCAGTCCCTTTACACCCTCGCGGGAGCGGGCCTACGAGCAGTACTTC; cdr3_aa: CASSPFTPSRERAYEQYF
clone_size: many; v_call: TRBV28; d_call: TRBD1; j_call: TRBJ2-7; cdr3_nt: TGTGCCAGCTATGGCGGGACAGGGCCCTACGAGCAGTACTTC; cdr3_aa: CASYGGTGPYEQYF
clone_size: many; v_call: TRBV29-1; d_call: -; j_call: TRBJ2-5; cdr3_nt: TGCAGCGTTGGACAGAACGGGACCCAGTACTTC; cdr3_aa: CSVGQNGTQYF
clone_size: -; v_call: TRBV28; d_call: -; j_call: TRBJ1-5; cdr3_nt: TGTGCCAGCGTGGCCCAGGGAAATCAGCCCCAGCATTTT; cdr3_aa: CASVAQGNQPQHF
clone_size: many; v_call: TRBV20-1; d_call: -; j_call: TRBJ1-5; cdr3_nt: TGCAGTGCCCTACCCCCAGGGGAGGGTCAGCCCCAGCATTTT; cdr3_aa: CSALPPGEGQPQHF
clone_size: many; v_call: TRBV12-3/TRBV12-4; d_call: TRBD2; j_call: TRBJ2-3; cdr3_nt: TGTGCCAGCAGCCCCATGATCGGGGGGGATGGTTCAGATACGCAGTATTTT; cdr3_aa: CASSPMIGGDGSDTQYF
clone_size: many; v_call: TRBV20-1; d_call: TRBD1; j_call: TRBJ2-7; cdr3_nt: TGCAGTGCTAGAAGCCCACAGGGGCGACGCGAGCAGTACTTC; cdr3_aa: CSARSPQGRREQYF
clone_size: many; v_call: TRBV12-3/TRBV12-4; d_call: -; j_call: TRBJ2-1; cdr3_nt: TGTGCCAGTCGTAACCTACTAGCCTCCTACAATGAGCAGTTCTTC; cdr3_aa: CASRNLLASYNEQFF
clone_size: many; v_call: TRBV20-1; d_call: -; j_call: TRBJ2-7; cdr3_nt: TGCAGTGCTAGAGTCCCAGGGGCCGAGCAGTACTTC; cdr3_aa: CSARVPGAEQYF
clone_size: many; v_call: TRBV28; d_call: -; j_call: TRBJ1-2; cdr3_nt: TGTGCCAGCAGCCCTTACAGGGAGAATAACTATGGCTACACCTTC; cdr3_aa: CASSPYRENNYGYTF
clone_size: many; v_call: TRBV5-1; d_call: -; j_call: TRBJ2-6; cdr3_nt: TGCGCCAGCAGCGTTGCCGGCTCTGGGGCCAACGTCCTGACTTTC; cdr3_aa: CASSVAGSGANVLTF
clone_size: -; v_call: TRBV28; d_call: -; j_call: TRBJ1-5; cdr3_nt: TGTGCCAGCAGTCCCCATGGTGTGGGCCATCAGCCCCAACATTTT; cdr3_aa: CASSPHGVGHQPQHF
clone_size: medium-sized; v_call: TRBV27; d_call: TRBD1; j_call: TRBJ2-3; cdr3_nt: TGTGCCAGCATGGGACAGGGCACAGATACGCAGTATTTT; cdr3_aa: CASMGQGTDTQYF
clone_size: many; v_call: TRBV6-1; d_call: TRBD2; j_call: TRBJ2-3; cdr3_nt: TGTGCCAGCAGTGAACAGCGGGGGAGCACAGATACGCAGTATTTT; cdr3_aa: CASSEQRGSTDTQYF
clone_size: medium-sized; v_call: TRBV20-1; d_call: TRBD1; j_call: TRBJ1-6; cdr3_nt: TGCAGTGCTAGAGCCACCAGGGGGTTTGGTTCACCCCTCCACTTT; cdr3_aa: CSARATRGFGSPLHF
clone_size: few; v_call: TRBV9; d_call: -; j_call: TRBJ2-1; cdr3_nt: TGTGCCAGCACCAAAACCCCCGGCGATGAGCAGTTCTTC; cdr3_aa: CASTKTPGDEQFF
clone_size: many; v_call: TRBV6-1; d_call: TRBD2; j_call: TRBJ2-3; cdr3_nt: TGTGCCAGCGTGACAATAGCGGGAGGAATGGATACGCAGTATTTT; cdr3_aa: CASVTIAGGMDTQYF
clone_size: many; v_call: TRBV3-1; d_call: -; j_call: TRBJ2-7; cdr3_nt: TGTGCCAGCAGCCAAGGGGGCGGGACCAGCTCCTACGAGCAGTACTTC; cdr3_aa: CASSQGGGTSSYEQYF
clone_size: many; v_call: TRBV5-1; d_call: -; j_call: TRBJ2-2; cdr3_nt: TGCGCCAGCAGCTTGGCCGTGGGGGAAGCCGGGGAGCTGTTTTTT; cdr3_aa: CASSLAVGEAGELFF
clone_size: medium-sized; v_call: TRBV20-1; d_call: -; j_call: TRBJ1-1; cdr3_nt: TGCAGTGCTAGACAGGGCGACACTGAAGCTTTCTTT; cdr3_aa: CSARQGDTEAFF
clone_size: many; v_call: TRBV12-3/TRBV12-4; d_call: TRBD1; j_call: TRBJ1-1; cdr3_nt: TGTGCCAGCAGTTACAGTCCCGGGACAGGATTTGAAGCTTTCTTT; cdr3_aa: CASSYSPGTGFEAFF
clone_size: -; v_call: TRBV24-1; d_call: -; j_call: TRBJ2-3; cdr3_nt: TGTGCCACCAGTGATTTTGAGGCGGATACGCAGTATTTT; cdr3_aa: CATSDFEADTQYF
clone_size: many; v_call: TRBV10-3; d_call: -; j_call: TRBJ2-1; cdr3_nt: TGTGCCATCAGTGCGTCCGAATCGACTCGGGGATACAATGAGCAGTTCTTC; cdr3_aa: CAISASESTRGYNEQFF
clone_size: many; v_call: TRBV5-6; d_call: -; j_call: TRBJ2-3; cdr3_nt: TGTGCCAGCAGCTTCTTACTGCGAAGAGGTATGACAGATACGCAGTATTTT; cdr3_aa: CASSFLLRRGMTDTQYF
clone_size: many; v_call: TRBV4-1; d_call: TRBD2; j_call: TRBJ2-1; cdr3_nt: TGCGCCAGCAGCCAAGAACGCGGCGGGAGTTCGCACAATGAGCAGTTCTTC; cdr3_aa: CASSQERGGSSHNEQFF
clone_size: many; v_call: TRBV7-6; d_call: -; j_call: TRBJ2-3; cdr3_nt: TGTGCCAGCAGCGCCCATGGCACAGATACGCAGTATTTT; cdr3_aa: CASSAHGTDTQYF
clone_size: few; v_call: TRBV5-1; d_call: -; j_call: TRBJ2-4; cdr3_nt: TGCGCCAGCAGCTCCGCCCCGGAAACGGGCATTCAGTACTTC; cdr3_aa: CASSSAPETGIQYF
clone_size: many; v_call: TRBV5-1; d_call: -; j_call: TRBJ2-7; cdr3_nt: TGCGCCAGCAGCCCGGACAAGGCCTACGAGCAGTACTTC; cdr3_aa: CASSPDKAYEQYF
clone_size: -; v_call: TRBV6-6; d_call: TRBD2; j_call: TRBJ2-7; cdr3_nt: TGTGCCAGCAGCGGGCAGCGGGATGGGAGCTACGAGCAGTACTTC; cdr3_aa: CASSGQRDGSYEQYF
clone_size: many; v_call: TRBV7-3; d_call: -; j_call: TRBJ2-7; cdr3_nt: TGTGCCAGCAGCTTAACCCCAGTAGGAGACGAGCAGTACTTC; cdr3_aa: CASSLTPVGDEQYF
clone_size: many; v_call: TRBV6-6; d_call: -; j_call: TRBJ2-1; cdr3_nt: TGTGCCAGCGAGTCGGTGGCGGGGGCAGGGGAGCAGTTCTTC; cdr3_aa: CASESVAGAGEQFF
clone_size: many; v_call: TRBV20-1; d_call: -; j_call: TRBJ2-1; cdr3_nt: TGCAGTGCTCCTCCAGACCGAAGGGGCAATGAGCAGTTCTTC; cdr3_aa: CSAPPDRRGNEQFF
clone_size: many; v_call: TRBV7-2; d_call: TRBD2; j_call: TRBJ2-5; cdr3_nt: TGTGCCAGCAGCTTAGAGGGTAGCGGGAGGGGAGAGACCCAGTACTTC; cdr3_aa: CASSLEGSGRGETQYF
clone_size: large; v_call: TRBV20-1; d_call: -; j_call: TRBJ2-5; cdr3_nt: TGCAGTGCTGAGACGGAAGAGACCCAGTACTTC; cdr3_aa: CSAETEETQYF
clone_size: many; v_call: TRBV2; d_call: TRBD2; j_call: TRBJ2-3; cdr3_nt: TGTGCCAGCATAGCGGGACTGGGGGATACGCAGTATTTT; cdr3_aa: CASIAGLGDTQYF
clone_size: many; v_call: TRBV28; d_call: -; j_call: TRBJ1-2; cdr3_nt: TGTGCCAGCACCCGAAGGGGTGCTGGCTACACCTTC; cdr3_aa: CASTRRGAGYTF
clone_size: many; v_call: TRBV12-3/TRBV12-4; d_call: -; j_call: TRBJ2-2; cdr3_nt: TGTGCCAGCAGTTTAGCGCTAGGCGGGGAGCTGTTTTTT; cdr3_aa: CASSLALGGELFF
clone_size: many; v_call: TRBV5-1; d_call: -; j_call: TRBJ1-1; cdr3_nt: TGCGCCAGCAGCTTGGTAGGAGGGAACCCCATGAACACTGAAGCTTTCTTT; cdr3_aa: CASSLVGGNPMNTEAFF
clone_size: many; v_call: TRBV18; d_call: -; j_call: TRBJ1-5; cdr3_nt: TGTGCCAGCTCACCAGACAATCAGCCCCAGCATTTT; cdr3_aa: CASSPDNQPQHF
clone_size: many; v_call: TRBV12-3/TRBV12-4; d_call: -; j_call: TRBJ1-5; cdr3_nt: TGTGCCAGCAGCAACCAGGGGCATCAGCCCCAGCATTTT; cdr3_aa: CASSNQGHQPQHF
clone_size: many; v_call: TRBV9; d_call: -; j_call: TRBJ1-2; cdr3_nt: TGTGCCAGCAGCCGGGCAGGATCTAACTATGGCTACACCTTC; cdr3_aa: CASSRAGSNYGYTF